Listed below are T cell receptor beta chains from one sample, sequenced in a study of T cell responses to AZD1222 COVID-19 vaccine. The assay was immunoSEQ multiplex PCR, and TCRdb's table has in-frame clones only and misses some. The top ten clones hold around 2.1% of a sample with roughly 150,000 clones, about 91% of them seen once. The specimen comprised peripheral blood, sampled on day 0 of AZD1222 vaccination. Receptors were obtained from an adult in good health. The CDR3 runs from the conserved cysteine through the conserved F or W. The D gene is left open where the match is weak. Only part of the rows carry a size: once, few, many, or a class if the clone is expanded.

j_gene: TRBJ1-6; abundance: NA; d_gene: TRBD1; v_gene: TRBV30; CDR3nt: TGTGCCTGGAGTGCCAGGGGGCGGTATAATTCACCCCTCCACTTT; CDR3aa: CAWSARGRYNSPLHF
j_gene: TRBJ1-2; abundance: NA; d_gene: NA; v_gene: TRBV7-2; CDR3nt: TGTGCCAGCAGCTTTTCTACTAACTATGGCTACACCTTC; CDR3aa: CASSFSTNYGYTF
j_gene: TRBJ2-5; abundance: NA; d_gene: NA; v_gene: TRBV7-8; CDR3nt: TGTGCCAGCAGCTTAAACGTTTTTATGGGCAGGGTGGAAGAGACCCAGTACTTC; CDR3aa: CASSLNVFMGRVEETQYF
j_gene: TRBJ2-7; abundance: NA; d_gene: NA; v_gene: TRBV11-2; CDR3nt: TGTGCCAGCAGGATTCTTGGGGGCAGGGGCAGGTCCTACGAGCAGTACTTC; CDR3aa: CASRILGGRGRSYEQYF
j_gene: TRBJ1-1; abundance: NA; d_gene: TRBD1; v_gene: TRBV27; CDR3nt: TGTGCCAGCAGTCCGGGGACAGGGAACACTGAAGCTTTCTTT; CDR3aa: CASSPGTGNTEAFF
j_gene: TRBJ1-1; abundance: NA; d_gene: TRBD1; v_gene: TRBV28; CDR3nt: TGTGCCAGCAGGCCGACAGGGGACACTGAAGCTTTCTTT; CDR3aa: CASRPTGDTEAFF
j_gene: TRBJ2-5; abundance: NA; d_gene: TRBD1; v_gene: TRBV5-6; CDR3nt: TGTGCCAGCAGCTTTTTTACAGGGGGTCGGGAGACCCAGTACTTC; CDR3aa: CASSFFTGGRETQYF
j_gene: TRBJ2-2; abundance: NA; d_gene: NA; v_gene: TRBV10-3; CDR3nt: TGTGCCATCAGTGAAACCACCGGGGAGCTGTTTTTT; CDR3aa: CAISETTGELFF
j_gene: TRBJ2-7; abundance: NA; d_gene: NA; v_gene: TRBV4-1; CDR3nt: TGCGCCAGCAGCCTTCGGGATTCGGGACACGGTTCCCACTACGAGCAGTACTTC; CDR3aa: CASSLRDSGHGSHYEQYF
j_gene: TRBJ1-2; abundance: NA; d_gene: TRBD1; v_gene: TRBV6-1; CDR3nt: TGTGCCAGCAGTGAAGAGGGGACAGGGGTCTATGGCTACACCTTC; CDR3aa: CASSEEGTGVYGYTF
j_gene: TRBJ1-2; abundance: once; d_gene: TRBD1; v_gene: TRBV5-4; CDR3nt: TGTGCCAGCAGCCGGGACAGTAACTATGGCTACACCTTC; CDR3aa: CASSRDSNYGYTF
j_gene: TRBJ1-2; abundance: once; d_gene: TRBD1; v_gene: TRBV6-1; CDR3nt: TGTGCCAGCAGTGAGACGGGACAGTACTATGGCTACACCTTC; CDR3aa: CASSETGQYYGYTF
j_gene: TRBJ2-3; abundance: NA; d_gene: NA; v_gene: TRBV10-3; CDR3nt: TGTGCCATCAGCCCCCAAGGAGGCACAGATACGCAGTATTTT; CDR3aa: CAISPQGGTDTQYF
j_gene: TRBJ1-2; abundance: NA; d_gene: TRBD1; v_gene: TRBV11-2; CDR3nt: TGTGCCAGCAGCCCCGACAGGGGAGCCTATGGCTACACCTTC; CDR3aa: CASSPDRGAYGYTF
j_gene: TRBJ2-2; abundance: NA; d_gene: TRBD1; v_gene: TRBV12-5; CDR3nt: TGTGCTAGTGGTCTAGCCCGGGACAGGGGGGTCGGGGAGCTGTTTTTT; CDR3aa: CASGLARDRGVGELFF
j_gene: TRBJ1-2; abundance: NA; d_gene: NA; v_gene: TRBV10-1; CDR3nt: TGCGCCATTGGACCGACCACACCTAACTATGGCTACACCTTC; CDR3aa: CAIGPTTPNYGYTF
j_gene: TRBJ1-2; abundance: NA; d_gene: NA; v_gene: TRBV28; CDR3nt: TGTGCCAGCAGGGGGCAGGGTGCCTTGGACACCTTC; CDR3aa: CASRGQGALDTF
j_gene: TRBJ1-1; abundance: NA; d_gene: NA; v_gene: TRBV4-1; CDR3nt: TGCGCCAGCAGCCAAGATTGGGGAAATTGGGGCACTGAAGCTTTCTTT; CDR3aa: CASSQDWGNWGTEAFF
j_gene: TRBJ2-2; abundance: NA; d_gene: NA; v_gene: TRBV7-2; CDR3nt: TGTGCCAGCAGCTTCGCTAGCGACACCGGGGAGCTGTTTTTT; CDR3aa: CASSFASDTGELFF
j_gene: TRBJ1-1; abundance: few; d_gene: NA; v_gene: TRBV7-9; CDR3nt: TGTGCCAGCTCCCAACGTGAGTTCACTGAAGCTTTCTTT; CDR3aa: CASSQREFTEAFF
j_gene: TRBJ1-1; abundance: NA; d_gene: NA; v_gene: TRBV10-2; CDR3nt: TGCGCTTCAGGGGAATACAGATTCACTGAAGCTTTCTTT; CDR3aa: CASGEYRFTEAFF
j_gene: TRBJ2-7; abundance: NA; d_gene: TRBD2; v_gene: TRBV5-4; CDR3nt: TGTGCCAGCAGCTTGGCTAGCGGGAGCTCACTGCAGTACTTC; CDR3aa: CASSLASGSSLQYF
j_gene: TRBJ2-3; abundance: NA; d_gene: TRBD1; v_gene: TRBV7-8; CDR3nt: TGTGCCAGCAGCACCGGACAGGGGGCTGGGGATACGCAGTATTTT; CDR3aa: CASSTGQGAGDTQYF
j_gene: TRBJ2-7; abundance: NA; d_gene: TRBD1; v_gene: TRBV4-3; CDR3nt: TGCGCCAGCAGCCAGGAGGTAATAGGGACAGGGCCGTCCTACGAGCAGTACTTC; CDR3aa: CASSQEVIGTGPSYEQYF
j_gene: TRBJ2-7; abundance: NA; d_gene: NA; v_gene: TRBV7-9; CDR3nt: TGTGCCAGCAGCTTAAAGGCGGCCATGCAGTACTTC; CDR3aa: CASSLKAAMQYF
j_gene: TRBJ1-2; abundance: few; d_gene: NA; v_gene: TRBV12-3/TRBV12-4; CDR3nt: TGTGCCAGCAGTTTAGTACTGTTGGATGGCTACACCTTC; CDR3aa: CASSLVLLDGYTF
j_gene: TRBJ2-7; abundance: once; d_gene: NA; v_gene: TRBV27; CDR3nt: TGTGCCAGCAGTCGGACAAGAACCTACGAGCAGTACTTC; CDR3aa: CASSRTRTYEQYF
j_gene: TRBJ1-2; abundance: NA; d_gene: NA; v_gene: TRBV5-6; CDR3nt: TGTGCCAGCAGCTTCTTGGACCGAGCTAACTATGGCTACACCTTC; CDR3aa: CASSFLDRANYGYTF
j_gene: TRBJ2-7; abundance: NA; d_gene: TRBD1; v_gene: TRBV18; CDR3nt: TGTGCCAGCTCACCCCTGGGACAGGCCTCGCACGAGCAGTACTTC; CDR3aa: CASSPLGQASHEQYF
j_gene: TRBJ2-3; abundance: NA; d_gene: NA; v_gene: TRBV6-5; CDR3nt: TGTGCCAGCAGTTCCGTCCGAGATACGCAGTATTTT; CDR3aa: CASSSVRDTQYF